Included here is one T cell receptor beta chain sequence, with context. No antigen is known for it. The record has no base qualities; no much larger clone is one base away. For sequencing, an Illumina HiSeq 1500 was employed. TCRdb applied fastp at Q25 and MiXCR to the public reads, then kept only in-frame beta chains. Every entry covers one CDR3 protein and lists the most common genes and DNA from its rows. The sample table shows about 600,000 distinct CDR3 sequences, and roughly 26% are seen once. Jointly, the top ten make up less than 9.5% of the sample. The record originates from a study of T cell repertoires in cytomegalovirus infection (dated by TCRdb to 2018 to 2020). For the wider study: Because public TCR beta signatures pointed to carriage of CMV infection together with the matching HLA type, the HLA type of each donor mattered for the analysis. Results and caveats for the whole study, not just this receptor: The ex vivo response was dominated by HLA-C-restricted CMV-specific TCR beta clonotypes, and the single most frequent clonotype in two of eight donors was supplied by these HLA-C-restricted clonotypes. In both this cohort and an independent cohort of a few hundred donors, the cumulative frequency of public TCR beta family members distinguished carriers of CMV infection plus the relevant HLA type.

For CDR1 and CDR2, the germline V gene lists SGHDT and YYEEEE. The V and J ends are trimmed by 4 bases and 16 bases, leaving 17 bases between them. CDR3 length: 12 amino acids, cysteine to phenylalanine. Of all the DNA, just the CDR3 is kept, 36 bases in frame from base 1. What was sequenced was CD8+ T cells from PBMCs. The chain uses TRBV5-6 and TRBJ1-4; TRBD1 might be the D gene, on 5 matching bases. The TCR comes from a human donor in good health (CMV status not recorded). Some clones in this sample may be carry-over from other donors' samples. The nucleotide sequence is given as TGTGCCAGCAGCCGCGGTCCGGGACCCCCGTTTTTT. This encodes CASSRGPGPPFF.